These T cell receptor beta chains were read from a single sample in a study of beta chain features in type 1 diabetes. Sequencing was performed with immunoSEQ multiplex PCR; in TCRdb, only in-frame clones are kept and a portion is missing. The data hold hundreds of thousands of clones, with around 13% observed a single time. Material: naive CD4+ T cells from blood. These receptors were obtained from a man in his late teens or twenties in good health. CDR3s include the opening cysteine and the closing phenylalanine or tryptophan. A D gene is named only where the DNA matches it firmly. Rows may omit the clone size; those that give it use once, few, many or a size class.

CDR3aa	CDR3nt	d_gene	v_gene	j_gene	abundance
CASSLDINRGEAFF	TGTGCCAGCAGCTTAGATATCAATCGGGGTGAAGCTTTCTTT	-	TRBV7-9	TRBJ1-1	-
CASSRAGSSYNEQFF	TGTGCCAGCAGCCGAGCGGGGAGCTCCTACAATGAGCAGTTCTTC	TRBD2	TRBV7-6	TRBJ2-1	-
CASRDASGGQETQYF	TGTGCCAGCAGGGATGCTAGCGGGGGCCAAGAGACCCAGTACTTC	TRBD2	TRBV28	TRBJ2-5	-
CASSLVGQAAQYF	TGTGCCAGCAGTTTAGTGGGACAGGCCGCGCAGTACTTC	TRBD1	TRBV28	TRBJ2-7	-
CASSYSGITIYEQYF	TGTGCCAGCAGTTATTCCGGGATTACCATCTACGAGCAGTACTTC	-	TRBV6-5	TRBJ2-7	-
CAWSVRSTDTQYF	TGTGCCTGGAGTGTACGGTCCACAGATACGCAGTATTTT	-	TRBV30	TRBJ2-3	-
CATKPMAGTYEQYF	TGTGCCACCAAACCAATGGCAGGGACCTACGAGCAGTACTTC	-	TRBV6-6	TRBJ2-7	-
CASSLVLAGDEQYF	TGTGCCAGCAGCTTAGTCCTAGCGGGAGACGAGCAGTACTTC	TRBD2	TRBV7-2	TRBJ2-7	-
CASSLGGLAGLETQYF	TGTGCCAGCAGCTTAGGGGGACTAGCGGGGTTGGAGACCCAGTACTTC	TRBD2	TRBV7-8	TRBJ2-5	-
CASSYHGTRKRNEQFF	TGTGCCAGCAGTTACCATGGGACTAGGAAGAGGAATGAGCAGTTCTTC	TRBD2	TRBV6-5	TRBJ2-1	-
CASSKGVDRKGEDYEQYF	TGTGCCAGCAGCAAGGGGGTCGACAGGAAAGGTGAAGATTACGAGCAGTACTTC	-	TRBV21-1	TRBJ2-7	-
CSVGPGQGNTEAFF	TGCAGCGTTGGCCCGGGACAGGGGAACACTGAAGCTTTCTTT	TRBD1	TRBV29-1	TRBJ1-1	-
CASSSGLADEQYF	TGTGCCAGCAGCTCGGGACTAGCGGACGAGCAGTACTTC	TRBD2	TRBV7-3	TRBJ2-7	-
CASSASLRTDTQYF	TGTGCCAGCAGCGCGTCCCTCCGCACAGATACGCAGTATTTT	-	TRBV9	TRBJ2-3	few
CASSVQAGRGETQYF	TGTGCCAGCAGCGTTCAAGCGGGGAGAGGAGAGACCCAGTACTTC	TRBD2	TRBV9	TRBJ2-5	-
CASSVGLTATYEQYF	TGTGCCAGCAGCGTAGGTCTTACAGCAACCTACGAGCAGTACTTC	-	TRBV9	TRBJ2-7	-
CASSGTGDGTQYF	TGTGCCAGTAGTGGGACAGGGGATGGGACCCAGTACTTC	TRBD1	TRBV19	TRBJ2-5	few
CASSPPGQGPYSNQPQHF	TGTGCCAGCTCACCACCCGGACAGGGGCCCTATAGCAATCAGCCCCAGCATTTT	TRBD1	TRBV18	TRBJ1-5	few
CASSGQGNTDTQYF	TGTGCCAGCAGTGGACAGGGAAACACAGATACGCAGTATTTT	TRBD1	TRBV2	TRBJ2-3	-
CASRLNGGDEQYF	TGTGCCAGCAGATTAAATGGAGGGGACGAGCAGTACTTC	-	TRBV6-5	TRBJ2-7	-
CASSSTGLAGTDEEDEQFF	TGTGCCAGCAGTTCGACCGGACTAGCGGGTACAGATGAGGAGGATGAGCAGTTCTTC	TRBD2	TRBV28	TRBJ2-1	few
CASSQGTTYRYTDTQYF	TGTGCCAGCAGCCAAGGGACTACCTACCGATACACAGATACGCAGTATTTT	TRBD2	TRBV7-2	TRBJ2-3	few
CASSLPVRWNTEAFF	TGTGCCAGCAGTCTCCCGGTCCGATGGAACACTGAAGCTTTCTTT	-	TRBV28	TRBJ1-1	-
CASSRQGTDTQYF	TGCGCCAGCAGCCGACAGGGAACAGATACGCAGTATTTT	TRBD1	TRBV5-1	TRBJ2-3	few
CASSPERAGYEQYF	TGTGCCAGCAGCCCCGAGAGGGCAGGATACGAGCAGTACTTC	-	TRBV7-3	TRBJ2-7	few
CSVETASSGTGELFF	TGCAGCGTTGAAACAGCTAGTAGCGGCACCGGGGAGCTGTTTTTT	-	TRBV29-1	TRBJ2-2	few
CASSYKRSSYNEQFF	TGTGCCAGCAGTTACAAGCGGAGCTCCTACAATGAGCAGTTCTTC	-	TRBV6-5	TRBJ2-1	-
CASSQVGQRLFAYEQYF	TGCGCCAGCAGCCAAGTGGGGCAGAGGTTGTTCGCCTACGAGCAGTACTTC	-	TRBV4-1	TRBJ2-7	-
CASSEARDSYEQYF	TGTGCCAGCAGTGAAGCGCGGGACTCCTACGAGCAGTACTTC	-	TRBV2	TRBJ2-7	few
CASSIARGWTDTQYF	TGTGCCAGCAGTATAGCCCGAGGGTGGACAGATACGCAGTATTTT	-	TRBV7-8	TRBJ2-3	few
CASSAQLEQYF	TGTGCCAGCAGCGCACAACTAGAGCAGTACTTC	-	TRBV11-2	TRBJ2-7	-
CASSRDRAGEQYF	TGTGCCAGCAGCCGAGACAGGGCGGGCGAGCAGTACTTC	TRBD1	TRBV7-7	TRBJ2-7	-
CASSSPPLVSGELFF	TGTGCCAGCAGCTCCCCCCCTTTGGTTAGCGGGGAGCTGTTTTTT	-	TRBV7-9	TRBJ2-2	-
CASRPTGGETQYF	TGTGCCAGCAGGCCCACAGGGGGAGAGACCCAGTACTTC	TRBD1	TRBV28	TRBJ2-5	few
CASSLDRYNEQFF	TGTGCTAGCAGCTTAGACAGGTACAATGAGCAGTTCTTC	-	TRBV7-7	TRBJ2-1	few
CASSARDYLTGELFF	TGTGCCAGCAGCGCGAGGGACTACTTAACCGGGGAGCTGTTTTTT	TRBD2	TRBV9	TRBJ2-2	-
CASKGGGATNTGELFF	TGTGCCAGCAAAGGAGGCGGAGCCACGAACACCGGGGAGCTGTTTTTT	-	TRBV7-3	TRBJ2-2	-
CASSLSGRGTDTQYF	TGTGCCAGCAGCTTAAGCGGGAGAGGCACAGATACGCAGTATTTT	TRBD2	TRBV11-2	TRBJ2-3	few
CASILGGNYGYTF	TGTGCCAGCATCCTTGGGGGGAACTATGGCTACACCTTC	-	TRBV28	TRBJ1-2	-
CASSPPGGHEQYF	TGTGCCAGCAGCCCGCCGGGGGGCCACGAGCAGTACTTC	-	TRBV5-4	TRBJ2-7	-
CASSSASGTGELFF	TGCGCCAGCAGCTCCGCTAGCGGGACCGGGGAGCTGTTTTTT	TRBD2	TRBV5-1	TRBJ2-2	-
CASSFTSTGRGQETQYF	TGTGCCAGCAGCTTTACCTCCACAGGGAGGGGCCAAGAGACCCAGTACTTC	-	TRBV7-8	TRBJ2-5	once
CASSLVLATTTYEQYF	TGTGCCAGCAGCTTGGTTTTAGCGACTACAACCTACGAGCAGTACTTC	-	TRBV5-6	TRBJ2-7	few
CASSFSGDTQYF	TGTGCCAGCAGCTTCTCCGGGGATACGCAGTATTTT	-	TRBV5-4	TRBJ2-3	many
CASSPWRGTEAFF	TGTGCCAGCAGCCCATGGCGGGGCACTGAAGCTTTCTTT	-	TRBV2	TRBJ1-1	few
CASMRELETQYF	TGTGCCAGCATGAGGGAATTAGAGACCCAGTACTTC	-	TRBV2	TRBJ2-5	-
CASSWDRGAFF	TGTGCCAGCAGCTGGGACAGGGGAGCTTTCTTT	TRBD1	TRBV28	TRBJ1-1	-
CASSPNTGSQETQYF	TGCGCCAGCAGCCCGAACACAGGGTCCCAAGAGACCCAGTACTTC	-	TRBV5-1	TRBJ2-5	few
CASSFVRGSNTGELFF	TGCGCCAGCAGCTTCGTCAGGGGGTCGAACACCGGGGAGCTGTTTTTT	TRBD1	TRBV5-1	TRBJ2-2	few
CASSFEGRNTEAFF	TGCGCCAGCAGCTTCGAGGGTCGGAACACTGAAGCTTTCTTT	-	TRBV5-1	TRBJ1-1	-
CATSRDREAGKTQYF	TGTGCCACCAGCAGAGATCGGGAGGCGGGCAAGACCCAGTACTTC	TRBD2	TRBV15	TRBJ2-5	few
CASSARTVSTEAFF	TGTGCCAGCAGCGCCCGGACAGTGAGCACTGAAGCTTTCTTT	-	TRBV9	TRBJ1-1	-
CSVARTYEQYF	TGCAGTGTGGCCAGGACCTACGAGCAGTACTTC	-	TRBV20-1	TRBJ2-7	few